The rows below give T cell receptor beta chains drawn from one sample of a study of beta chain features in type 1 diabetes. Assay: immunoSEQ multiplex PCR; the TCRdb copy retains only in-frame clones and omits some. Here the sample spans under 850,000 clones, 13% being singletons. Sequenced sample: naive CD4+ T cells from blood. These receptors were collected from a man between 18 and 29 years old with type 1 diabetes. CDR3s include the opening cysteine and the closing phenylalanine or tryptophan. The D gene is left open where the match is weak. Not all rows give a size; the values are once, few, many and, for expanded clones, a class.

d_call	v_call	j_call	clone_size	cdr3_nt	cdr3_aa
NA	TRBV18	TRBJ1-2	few	TGTGCCAGCTCTTCCGGGACGGAGTATGGCTACACCTTC	CASSSGTEYGYTF
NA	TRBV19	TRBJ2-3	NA	TGTGCCAGTAGTATATGGAGCACAGATACGCAGTATTTT	CASSIWSTDTQYF
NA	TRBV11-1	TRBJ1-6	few	TGTGCCAGCAGCTTCACTGGTAATTCACCCCTCCACTTT	CASSFTGNSPLHF
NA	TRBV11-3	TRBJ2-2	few	TGTGCCAGCAGCCCTCTCCCGCTTTGGAACACCGGGGAGCTGTTTTTT	CASSPLPLWNTGELFF
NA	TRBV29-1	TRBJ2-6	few	TGCAGCGTTGAAGTTTTGGGGACCAACGTCCTGACTTTC	CSVEVLGTNVLTF
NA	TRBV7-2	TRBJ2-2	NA	TGTGCCAGCAGCTTATTCGGTGCCGCGAACACCGGGGAGCTGTTTTTT	CASSLFGAANTGELFF
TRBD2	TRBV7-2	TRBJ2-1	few	TGTGCCAGCAGCCGGGGGGGCTCCTACAATGAGCAGTTCTTC	CASSRGGSYNEQFF
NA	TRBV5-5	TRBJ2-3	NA	TGTGCCAGCAGCTTACAGCGCCAGGGGCTAACAGATACGCAGTATTTT	CASSLQRQGLTDTQYF
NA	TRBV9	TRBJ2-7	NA	TGTGCCAGCAGCTTTAGGGGGGACAGTTACTACGAGCAGTACTTC	CASSFRGDSYYEQYF
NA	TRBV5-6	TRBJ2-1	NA	TGTGCCAGCAGCTTAGACCGCCAATCTACGGGCAATGAGCAGTTCTTC	CASSLDRQSTGNEQFF
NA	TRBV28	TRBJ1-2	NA	TGTGCCAGCAGTGCGGGGACCGGCCGAGCTAACTATGGCTACACCTTC	CASSAGTGRANYGYTF
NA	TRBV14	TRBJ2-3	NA	TGTGCCAGCAGCCAGCGACAGAATACAGATACGCAGTATTTT	CASSQRQNTDTQYF
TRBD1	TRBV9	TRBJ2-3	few	TGTGCCAGCAGCGTAGTACAGGGGGCAACAGATACGCAGTATTTT	CASSVVQGATDTQYF
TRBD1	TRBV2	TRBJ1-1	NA	TGTGCCAGCAGCCAAGAGGGACAGGGAGACACTGAAGCTTTCTTT	CASSQEGQGDTEAFF
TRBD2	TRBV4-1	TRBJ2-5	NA	TGCGCCAGCAGCCAAGGGGATAGCGGGGGCCCCAAAGAGACCCAGTACTTC	CASSQGDSGGPKETQYF
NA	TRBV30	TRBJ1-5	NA	TGTGCCTGGAGTAGTCCCGGGGCCGCAAATAGCAATCAGCCCCAGCATTTT	CAWSSPGAANSNQPQHF
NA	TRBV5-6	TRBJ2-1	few	TGTGCCAGCAGCTATGGACAGATCGTCAATGAGCAGTTCTTC	CASSYGQIVNEQFF
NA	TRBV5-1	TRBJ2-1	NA	TGCGCCAGCAGCTTAGGACAGTACAATGAGCAGTTCTTC	CASSLGQYNEQFF
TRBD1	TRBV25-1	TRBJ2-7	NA	TGTGCCAGCTCCCCGGACAGGGGTTCGACAACCTACGAGCAGTACTTC	CASSPDRGSTTYEQYF
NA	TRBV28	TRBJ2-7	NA	TGTGCCAGCAGTCTTGACGGGCTCTACGAGCAGTACTTC	CASSLDGLYEQYF
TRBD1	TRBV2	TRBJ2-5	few	TGTGCCATCAGGGGGAACCAAGAGACCCAGTACTTC	CAIRGNQETQYF
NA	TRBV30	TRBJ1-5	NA	TGTGCCTGGAGTCTACAGGGAGATCAGCCCCAGCATTTT	CAWSLQGDQPQHF
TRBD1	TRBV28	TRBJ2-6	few	TGTGCCAGCAGTTCCCCGACAGGGGCGACCTCTGGGGCCAACGTCCTGACTTTC	CASSSPTGATSGANVLTF
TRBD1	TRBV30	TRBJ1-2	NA	TGTGCCTGGACCGGGACAGTTAGCTACACCTTC	CAWTGTVSYTF
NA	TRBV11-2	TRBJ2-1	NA	TGTGCCAGCGATCGGAACCAGGGGAGGAATGAGCAGTTCTTC	CASDRNQGRNEQFF
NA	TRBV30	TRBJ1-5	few	TGTGCCTGGAGTCCACAACCAGATCAGCCCCAGCATTTT	CAWSPQPDQPQHF
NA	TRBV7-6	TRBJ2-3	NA	TGTGCCAGCAGCTTAGGACTGGTACCAGATACGCAGTATTTT	CASSLGLVPDTQYF
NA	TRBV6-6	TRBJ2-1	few	TGTGCCAGCAGCCCCGGGCCCGATGGGCAGTTCTTC	CASSPGPDGQFF
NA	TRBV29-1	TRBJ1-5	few	TGCAGCGTTGCGGGGGATGAACAGCCCCAGCATTTT	CSVAGDEQPQHF
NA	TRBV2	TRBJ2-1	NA	TGTGCCAGCAGTACGGGACAACCCTACAATGAGCAGTTCTTC	CASSTGQPYNEQFF
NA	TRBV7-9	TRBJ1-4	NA	TGTGCCAGCAGCTACAGCTTACCGGATGAAAAACTGTTTTTT	CASSYSLPDEKLFF
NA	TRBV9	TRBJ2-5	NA	TGTGCCAGCAGCGGGAGACTAGAGGGGGAGACCCAGTACTTC	CASSGRLEGETQYF